Following are 28 T cell receptor beta chains from one sample sequenced in a study of T cells in Graves' hyperthyroidism and ophthalmopathy. It was RNA transcripts that yielded the amplified TCR beta CDR3 regions. The TCR CDR3 was amplified in a first-round RT-PCR using the HTBI primer set. MiXCR was run by TCRdb on the multiplex PCR reads, yielding one entry per CDR3 protein. The repertoire includes hundreds of thousands of distinct CDR3 sequences, approximately 25% of them detected once, and more than 60% sits in the top ten. Sample: blood. These TCRs come from a man in his forties or fifties with Graves' hyperthyroidism.

This clonotype was recorded a few times. The chain joins TRBV9 to TRBJ1-2; D might be TRBD1 (5 bases). The ends were cut back, 6 bases at V and 6 bases at J, with 15 bases in the middle. Germline values: CDR1 SGDLS, CDR2 YYNGEE. The length of the CDR3 is 13 residues. CDR3 sequence reads: CASTGVGEHGYTF. CDR3 bases: TGTGCCAGCACTGGTGTAGGGGAACATGGCTACACCTTC.

The chain combines TRBV15 with TRBJ2-5; tentatively, D is TRBD1 (5 bases). Trimming pared 3 bases from V and 0 bases from J, leaving 11 bases between. Germline V gene lookup returns CDR1 LNHNV and CDR2 YYDKDF (reference sequence). The length of the CDR3 is 15 residues. The CDR3: CATSRPTGNQETQYF. Written as DNA, the CDR3 is TGTGCCACCAGCAGGCCCACAGGTAACCAAGAGACCCAGTACTTC.

This clonotype was recorded at least ten times. The gene calls are TRBV5-1 and TRBJ1-1, with 8 nucleotides matching TRBD1. CDR3 length equals 17 residues. Trimming at V came to 5 bases and at J to 1 base, leaving 13 bases not matched to a gene. Per the germline V gene, CDR1 is SGHRS and CDR2 is YFSETQ. CDR3 sequence reads: CASRSGTGVQWNTEAFF. CDR3 coding DNA: TGCGCCAGCAGGTCCGGGACAGGTGTCCAATGGAACACTGAAGCTTTCTTT. Looking up the rest from reference TRBV5-1 and TRBJ1-1 gives the full variable domain: KAGVTQTPRYLIKTRGQQVTLSCSPISGHRSVSWYQQTPGQGLQFLFEYFSETQRNKGNFPGRFSGRQFSNSRSEMNVSTLELGDSALYLCASRSGTGVQWNTEAFFGQGTRLTVV.

This clonotype was counted at least ten times. The rearrangement uses TRBV11-2 and TRBJ2-5; 9 bases map to TRBD1. Germline trimming cut 5 bases from V and 5 bases from J; bases unmatched to any gene: 6. Germline CDR1 and CDR2: SGHAT and FQNNGV. The CDR3 contains 14 residues. The CDR3 sequence is CASSGQGKRETQYF. CDR3 bases: TGTGCCAGCAGCGGACAGGGGAAAAGGGAGACCCAGTACTTC.

This clonotype was seen only a few times. This CDR3 reads CSARDGRVSSYNEQFF. The CDR3 DNA reads as TGCAGTGCTAGAGATGGGCGGGTGAGCTCCTACAATGAGCAGTTCTTC. The chain employs TRBV20-1 and TRBJ2-1, with a possible D match to TRBD2 (5 bases). The V gene's germline CDR1 is DFQATT and CDR2 SNEGSKA (reference sequence). The CDR3 extends over 16 amino acids. V was shortened by 0 bases and J by 0 bases, with 12 bases between the two germline ends.

The chain recombines TRBV5-6 with TRBJ2-1; 11 bases agree with TRBD2. CDR3 length equals 14 residues. Germline loops: CDR1 SGHDT, CDR2 YYEEEE. With V trimmed by 4 bases and J by 9 bases, 6 bases remained unmatched. CDR3 coding DNA: TGTGCCAGCAGCCCACTAGCGGGAGCCGGTGAGCAGTTCTTC. Its protein is CASSPLAGAGEQFF.

This clonotype was seen only a few times. The chain is built from TRBV6-1 and TRBJ1-2; D not resolved. This CDR3 is built from 14 residues. Germline loops: CDR1 MNHNS, CDR2 SASEGT. V lost 3 bases and J lost 2, with 10 bases in between. The CDR3 DNA sequence: TGTGCCAGCAGTGACGTCGGGAAGAACTATGGCTACACCTTC. Its translation is CASSDVGKNYGYTF.

There are many counts of this clonotype. The chain carries TRBV20-1 and TRBJ1-1; D gene ambiguous. Germline-derived CDR1 and CDR2 are DFQATT and SNEGSKA (reference sequence). Trimming cost V 5 bases and J 9 bases, with 19 bases left between them. CDR3 length equals 13 residues. CDR3 sequence (DNA): TGCAGTGCTGGTTCAACGGCACTGGGGAAAGCTTTCTTT. Translation gives CSAGSTALGKAFF.

V is TRBV5-1 and J is TRBJ2-7, with TRBD2 matching over 12 bases. The CDR3 totals 15 residues. The germline gives CDR1 SGHRS, CDR2 YFSETQ. With 2 bases clipped from V and 7 bases from J, the junction kept 7 bases outside the gene matches. The CDR3 is CASSFGTSGQLEQYF. CDR3 DNA: TGCGCCAGCAGCTTTGGGACTAGCGGGCAGCTAGAGCAGTACTTC.

This clonotype was recorded at least ten times. The rearrangement joins TRBV12-3 or TRBV12-4 to TRBJ2-1; 8 bases line up with TRBD1. The CDR3 extends over 12 amino acids. V trimming: 8 bases; J trimming: 9 bases; junction bases outside the gene matches: 6. This CDR3 is CASVRQGSEQFF. As DNA, the CDR3 is TGTGCCAGCGTCAGACAGGGGAGTGAGCAGTTCTTC.

This clonotype was counted a few times. The chain joins TRBV6-1 to TRBJ1-5; a possible D gene is TRBD1 (6 bases). This CDR3 is built from 16 residues. The germline V and J ends were trimmed by 2 bases and 6 bases, with 17 bases remaining between them. Germline-derived CDR1 and CDR2 are MNHNS and SASEGT. This CDR3 reads CASSETFGGMGQPQHF. DNA of the CDR3: TGTGCCAGCAGTGAAACGTTTGGGGGCATGGGTCAGCCCCAGCATTTT.

This clonotype has just a few counts. The V call is TRBV9, the J call TRBJ2-1, with 7 bases that match TRBD2. V was pared by 2 bases and J by 8 bases, with 7 bases of the junction left unmatched. CDR1 and CDR2 from the germline V gene are SGDLS and YYNGEE. The CDR3 has 14 amino acids. The CDR3 is CASSVAGASDEQFF. The CDR3, as DNA: TGTGCCAGCAGCGTCGCGGGAGCATCGGATGAGCAGTTCTTC.

This clonotype was seen more than once but under ten times. V is TRBV20-1 and J is TRBJ1-5; TRBD1 might be the D (6 bases). Trimming stripped 5 bases from V and 4 bases from J, with 15 bases between. This CDR3 comprises 14 residues. Germline V gives CDR1 DFQATT, CDR2 SNEGSKA (reference sequence). CDR3 coding DNA: TGCAGTGCTGCCGACAGGAGGACGAATCAGCCCCAGCATTTT. Its translation: CSAADRRTNQPQHF.

This clonotype was recorded many times. The V gene is TRBV7-9, the J gene TRBJ2-5, with 9 bases identical to TRBD1. CDR1 and CDR2 (germline): SEHNR, FQNEAQ (reference sequence). This CDR3 has 17 residues. V shed 4 bases and J 0 bases; nucleotides not matched to a gene: 9. The CDR3 spells CASSSPTGGRNQETQYF. In DNA form, the CDR3 reads TGTGCCAGCAGCTCCCCGACAGGGGGACGTAACCAAGAGACCCAGTACTTC.

The table lists this clonotype with a few counts. The rearrangement links TRBV6-2 or TRBV6-3 to TRBJ2-2; the D is unclear. The ends were cut back, 0 bases at V and 1 base at J, with 6 bases in the middle. Germline V gene sequence: CDR1 MNHEY, CDR2 SVGEGT. The CDR3 length is 15 residues. The DNA of the CDR3 is TGTGCCAGCAGTTACTCGACACAGAACACCGGGGAGCTGTTTTTT. It specifies CASSYSTQNTGELFF.

The V gene is TRBV20-1, the J gene TRBJ1-6; possible D gene TRBD1, 6 bases. V was trimmed by 5 bases and J by 7 bases, leaving 9 bases between them. CDR1 and CDR2 from the germline V gene are DFQATT and SNEGSKA (reference sequence). This CDR3 is built from 12 residues. The DNA for the CDR3 is TGCAGTGCTTTCACAGGGAATTCACCCCTCCACTTT. Encoded protein: CSAFTGNSPLHF.

This clonotype was counted between two and nine times. The chain combines TRBV7-8 with TRBJ2-7; D is unclear. Germline V gene data show CDR1 as SGHVS and CDR2 as FQNEAQ. V was clipped by 5 bases and J by 2 bases, with 16 bases between them. The CDR3 length is 15 residues. The DNA for the CDR3 is TGTGCCAGCAGCATCGCCCGGGCCCGCCCCTACGAGCAGTACTTC. Its protein is CASSIARARPYEQYF.

This clonotype was picked up a small number of times. The V and J genes are TRBV30 and TRBJ2-3, with D hard to call. V gave up 2 bases and J gave up 7 bases, with 10 bases separating them. Germline loops: CDR1 GTSNPN, CDR2 SVGIG (reference sequence). This CDR3 is built from 12 residues. The CDR3 spells CAWSSVAYTQYF. In DNA form, the CDR3 reads TGTGCCTGGAGTTCGGTAGCATATACGCAGTATTTT.

V usage is TRBV7-3 and J usage is TRBJ1-3, with D possibly TRBD1 on 6 matching bases. The CDR3 is made up of 16 amino acids. Germline V gene sequence: CDR1 SGHTA, CDR2 FQGTGA. V lost 5 bases, J lost 0 bases, and 14 bases lay in between. The CDR3 DNA sequence: TGTGCCAGCAGCGTGGGACAAAGTAGCTCTGGAAACACCATATATTTT. Its protein is CASSVGQSSSGNTIYF.

This clonotype was counted at least ten times. CDR3 loop: CASTGPGSTDTQYF. CDR3 nucleotides: TGTGCCAGCACTGGACCAGGGAGCACAGATACGCAGTATTTT. The rearrangement uses TRBV9 and TRBJ2-3; D possibly corresponds to TRBD1 (5 bases). V was cut by 6 bases and J by 0 bases, with 11 bases left in between. Germline V gives CDR1 SGDLS, CDR2 YYNGEE. The CDR3 totals 14 residues.

This clonotype was found many times. V is TRBV6-2 or TRBV6-3 and J is TRBJ2-3; 9 nucleotides line up with TRBD2. The ends lost 0 bases at V and 5 bases at J; junction bases unmatched: 6. Germline V lookup: CDR1 MNHEY, CDR2 SVGEGT. This CDR3 region has 16 residues. Written as DNA, the CDR3 is TGTGCCAGCAGTTACTCAGCGGGAGGAGGTAAAGATACGCAGTATTTT. Translating gives CASSYSAGGGKDTQYF.

CDR3 sequence (DNA): TGTGCCAGCAGCCCAGACGGATATAGCACAGATACGCAGTATTTT. It codes for CASSPDGYSTDTQYF. This chain connects TRBV6-1 to TRBJ2-3; unclear D gene. Germline CDR1 MNHNS, CDR2 SASEGT. The CDR3 consists of 15 residues. V was pared by 6 bases and J by 0 bases, with 13 bases between.

This clonotype was seen repeatedly, ten times or more. This chain uses TRBV28 with TRBJ2-3, with 8 bases lining up with TRBD2. V was pared by 8 bases and J by 1 base, with 2 bases of the junction left unmatched. In germline, CDR1 is MDHEN, CDR2 SYDVKM. This CDR3 has 13 amino acids. CDR3 in amino acids: CASYSGGTDTQYF. The CDR3, as DNA: TGTGCCAGCTATAGCGGGGGCACAGATACGCAGTATTTT.

The chain carries TRBV11-2 and TRBJ2-1; 9 nucleotides line up with TRBD2. The V gene's germline CDR1 is SGHAT and CDR2 FQNNGV. V lost 5 bases and J lost 6; bases outside the gene matches: 11. The CDR3 spans 16 residues. In DNA, the CDR3 is TGTGCCAGCAGCCATGGGACTAGCAACCTAATCAATGAGCAGTTCTTC. This sequence encodes CASSHGTSNLINEQFF.

This clonotype was seen ten or more times. The chain has TRBV12-3 or TRBV12-4 and TRBJ2-5; no clear D gene. The CDR3 is 11 residues long. With 3 bases removed from V and 4 bases from J, the gap between germline ends came to 3 bases. This CDR3 is CASSFIETQYF. The CDR3 DNA sequence: TGTGCCAGCAGTTTTATAGAGACCCAGTACTTC.

This clonotype was detected only a few times. The genes are TRBV29-1 and TRBJ2-2; D remains unclear. Germline CDR1 is SQVTM and CDR2 is ANQGSEA. This CDR3 comprises 12 residues. V was trimmed by 4 bases and J by 6 bases, leaving 9 bases between them. CDR3 DNA sequence: TGCAGCGTTGTTGGCAGGTCCGGGGAGCTGTTTTTT. It translates to CSVVGRSGELFF.

With regard to this clonotype: A much larger clone is a single base away; this may be a read error. The chain carries TRBV2 and TRBJ2-2; D may be TRBD1 (5 bases). Looked up from germline, CDR1 is SNHLY and CDR2 is FYNNEI. Trimming left V 6 bases short and J 6 bases short, with 17 bases between. The CDR3 spans 15 residues. The CDR3 is CASSRTWMTAGELFF. CDR3 DNA sequence: TGTGCCAGCAGCCGGACATGGATGACGGCCGGGGAGCTGTTTTTT.

This sequence joins TRBV2 and TRBJ2-3; D may be TRBD2 (7 bases). V was shortened by 7 bases and J by 1 base, with 15 bases between the two germline ends. Germline-derived CDR1 and CDR2 are SNHLY and FYNNEI. There are 15 residues in the CDR3. As DNA, the CDR3 is TGTGCCAGCAATGGGGACGGGGGGCGCACAGATACGCAGTATTTT. Translating gives CASNGDGGRTDTQYF. The full variable domain, in which reference TRBV2 and TRBJ2-3 provide the parts outside the CDR3, is EPEVTQTPSHQVTQMGQEVILRCVPISNHLYFYWYRQILGQKVEFLVSFYNNEISEKSEIFDDQFSVERPDGSNFTLKIRSTKLEDSAMYFCASNGDGGRTDTQYFGPGTRLTVL.